The 15 T cell receptor beta chains presented below share a single source sample, sequenced in a study of blood T cell repertoires in COVID-19. Clones were read by immunoSEQ multiplex PCR, and TCRdb kept only the in-frame ones, dropping some. There are 140,000 or so clones in the sample; 82% occur only once, and about 4% lies in the top ten. The sample comprised peripheral blood. The receptors were sampled from a woman of 80 years or more with acute or convalescent COVID-19.

The chain is built from TRBV5-6 and TRBJ1-2; 8 bases agree with TRBD1. The CDR3 is 14 residues long. Germline V CDR1 and CDR2: SGHDT, YYEEEE. Losses at the gene ends were 4 bases for V and 5 bases for J; bases not matched to a gene: 7. The CDR3: CASSGGQGTYGYTF. CDR3 bases: TGTGCCAGCAGCGGTGGACAGGGCACTTATGGCTACACCTTC.

This chain uses TRBV23-1 with TRBJ1-1; 11 bases are shared with TRBD1. TRBV23-1 carries the ORF label, with uncertain function. J lost 3 bases, V lost 2 bases, and 5 bases had no gene match. This CDR3 has 16 residues. CDR3 in amino acids: CASSQNRDRGDTEAFF. As DNA, the CDR3 is TGCGCCAGCAGTCAAAACCGGGACAGGGGGGACACTGAAGCTTTCTTT.

J is TRBJ2-3 and V is TRBV28; TRBD1 matches 7 bases. After removal of 6 bases from V and 4 bases from J, the junction contained 13 bases not matched to a gene. The CDR3 extends over 16 amino acids. Germline loops: CDR1 MDHEN, CDR2 SYDVKM. CDR3 sequence (DNA): TGTGCCAGCAGCTACCCCCTCACGACAGGGTCAGATACGCAGTATTTT. Amino acid sequence: CASSYPLTTGSDTQYF.

The J gene is TRBJ2-4, the V gene TRBV2; perhaps TRBD1 as D (5 bases). Trimming cost V 7 bases and J 9 bases, with 19 bases left between them. CDR1 is SNHLY, CDR2 FYNNEI, per germline. CDR3 size: 14 residues. The CDR3 DNA sequence: TGTGCCAGCATGACCAGGGCGCAAAGAGGCATTCAGTACTTC. Its translation: CASMTRAQRGIQYF.

This chain uses TRBV28 with TRBJ1-5; a possible D gene is TRBD1 (6 bases). CDR1 MDHEN and CDR2 SYDVKM come from the germline V gene. CDR3 length: 12 residues. The V end lost 10 bases, the J end lost 2 bases, and 9 bases lay between the germline ends. As DNA, the CDR3 is TGTGCCACCGAGGGGGGCAATCAGCCCCAGCATTTT. This translates into CATEGGNQPQHF.

CDR3 in DNA: TGTGCCAGCAGCCAAGAGGCCGGGGATAATTCACCCCTCCACTTT. Its protein product is CASSQEAGDNSPLHF. The gene calls are TRBV4-2 and TRBJ1-6; no clear D gene. The V end lost 0 bases, the J end lost 5 bases, and 8 bases lay between the germline ends. Per germline, CDR1 LGHNA and CDR2 YNFKEQ. The CDR3 contains 15 residues.

The chain couples TRBV5-5 to TRBJ2-5, with a possible D match to TRBD1 (6 bases). This CDR3 has 14 amino acids. Between the trimmed V and J ends, which lost 0 bases and 4 bases, there was a span of 10 bases. Per the germline V gene, CDR1 is SGHKS and CDR2 is YYEKEE (reference sequence). CDR3 bases: TGTGCCAGCAGCTTGGCCAGGGGACGAGAGACCCAGTACTTC. It yields the protein CASSLARGRETQYF.

This chain joins TRBV6-5 and TRBJ1-5; no definite D call. The CDR3 contains 11 residues. Germline CDR1 reads MNHEY; CDR2 reads SVGAGI. The germline V and J ends were trimmed by 6 bases and 7 bases, with 7 bases remaining between them. The CDR3 nucleotides are TGTGCCAGCAGGACAAGGCAGCCCCAGCATTTT. Its protein is CASRTRQPQHF.

The V gene is TRBV29-1, the J gene TRBJ2-1; the match to TRBD2 covers 7 bases. J lost 0 bases, V lost 6 bases, and 11 bases had no gene match. Germline V gene lookup returns CDR1 SQVTM and CDR2 ANQGSEA. The CDR3 is made up of 16 amino acids. The CDR3 DNA follows: TGCAGCGTCCGACTAACTAGCGAGAGCTCCTACAATGAGCAGTTCTTC. Translation: CSVRLTSESSYNEQFF.

The chain couples TRBV19 to TRBJ1-5, with a weak D call TRBD1 (6 bases). V was cut by 5 bases and J by 1 base, with 15 bases left in between. The CDR3 consists of 16 residues. Germline CDR1 and CDR2: LNHDA and SQIVND (reference sequence). CDR3 bases: TGTGCCAGTAGTTGGGGGGGCGGTTGGAGCAATCAGCCCCAGCATTTT. Amino acid sequence: CASSWGGGWSNQPQHF.

The J gene is TRBJ2-1, the V gene TRBV7-8, with 7 bases matching TRBD2. V was pared by 6 bases and J by 5 bases, with 10 bases of the junction left unmatched. This CDR3 has 15 amino acids. Germline V gene lookup returns CDR1 SGHVS and CDR2 FQNEAQ. CDR3 sequence: CASSTRLAGNNEQFF. Here the CDR3 DNA reads TGTGCCAGCAGTACTAGACTAGCTGGAAACAATGAGCAGTTCTTC.

V is TRBV10-1 and J is TRBJ1-6, with TRBD1 matching 9 bases. V shed 3 bases and J 9 bases; nucleotides not matched to a gene: 6. Germline V CDR1 and CDR2: WNHNN, SYGVQD (reference sequence). The CDR3 spans 15 residues. The CDR3 reads CASSEGQGSGSPLHF. In DNA form, the CDR3 reads TGCGCCAGCAGTGAAGGACAGGGGAGCGGTTCACCCCTCCACTTT.

The genes are TRBV4-1 and TRBJ2-3; 9 bases line up with TRBD2. Looked up from germline, CDR1 is MGHRA and CDR2 is YSYEKL. The CDR3 is made up of 16 amino acids. J lost 6 bases, V lost 6 bases, and 13 bases had no gene match. CDR3 residues: CASSDSGGHRSDTQYF. The CDR3 coding sequence is TGCGCCAGCAGTGATAGCGGGGGCCACAGATCGGATACGCAGTATTTT.

The chain is built from TRBV19 and TRBJ1-2; perhaps TRBD1 as D (6 bases). Looked up from germline, CDR1 is LNHDA and CDR2 is SQIVND (reference sequence). V lost 7 bases and J lost 3, with 12 bases in between. The CDR3 loop spans 13 amino acids. Written as DNA, the CDR3 is TGTGCCAGTATAGGCGCAGGGGACTATGGCTACACCTTC. Translating it yields CASIGAGDYGYTF.

The rearrangement joins TRBV28 to TRBJ2-3, with D tentatively TRBD2 (6 bases). From germline, CDR1 is MDHEN and CDR2 SYDVKM. The CDR3 extends over 17 amino acids. Trimming removed 1 base from V and 4 bases from J, with 18 bases in between. The CDR3 region is CASSLYSWWEEPDTQYF. The CDR3 DNA follows: TGTGCCAGCAGTTTATACTCGTGGTGGGAGGAACCAGATACGCAGTATTTT.